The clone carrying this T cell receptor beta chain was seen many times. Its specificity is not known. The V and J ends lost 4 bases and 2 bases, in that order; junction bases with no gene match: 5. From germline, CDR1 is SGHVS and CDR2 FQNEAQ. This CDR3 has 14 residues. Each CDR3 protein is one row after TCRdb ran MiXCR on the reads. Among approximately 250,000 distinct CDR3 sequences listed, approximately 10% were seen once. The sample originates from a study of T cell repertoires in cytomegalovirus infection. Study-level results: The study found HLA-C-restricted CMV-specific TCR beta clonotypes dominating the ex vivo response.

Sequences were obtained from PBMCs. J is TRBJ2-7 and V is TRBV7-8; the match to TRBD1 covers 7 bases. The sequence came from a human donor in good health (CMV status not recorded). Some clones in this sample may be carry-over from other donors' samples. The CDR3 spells CASSSRGQAYEQYF. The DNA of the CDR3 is TGTGCCAGCAGCTCTAGGGGGCAGGCCTACGAGCAGTACTTC.